Listed below are T cell receptor beta chains from one sample, sequenced in a study of spatial heterogeneity in lung cancer. Via MiXCR, TCRdb re-called the 5' RACE reads, giving one row per CDR3 protein. Counted here are 40,000 to 45,000 distinct CDR3 sequences, around 15% occurring once; the ten biggest clones make up around 56%. Source: PBMCs, taken at surgery. These receptors all come from a male donor with early-stage non-small cell lung cancer. Both conserved end residues are part of each CDR3. Each record gives: clone size, V gene, D gene, J gene, CDR3 protein, CDR3 DNA. D genes are given only for firm matches. For some rows the clone size is stated as once, few or many, or as a class when expanded; others skip it.

>few|TRBV12-3/TRBV12-4|NA|TRBJ1-1
CASSLGEMRGEAFF
TGTGCCAGCAGTTTAGGGGAGATGAGGGGTGAAGCTTTCTTT
>many|TRBV10-3|TRBD1|TRBJ2-7
CAIRTGTDSYEQYF
TGTGCCATCAGAACCGGGACAGACTCCTACGAGCAGTACTTC
>few|TRBV3-1|TRBD2|TRBJ2-1
CASSPGLAGGFNEQFF
TGTGCCAGCAGCCCCGGACTAGCGGGAGGATTCAATGAGCAGTTCTTC
>NA|TRBV2|TRBD1|TRBJ2-1
CASRGQGNEQFF
TGTGCCAGCAGGGGACAGGGTAATGAGCAGTTCTTC
>many|TRBV27|NA|TRBJ1-3
CASSIGRVGNTIYF
TGTGCCAGCAGTATCGGGAGGGTTGGAAACACCATATATTTT
>many|TRBV20-1|NA|TRBJ1-2
CSAGTNYGYTF
TGCAGTGCCGGGACGAACTATGGCTACACCTTC
>many|TRBV6-1|TRBD1|TRBJ2-7
CASSETGTGMYF
TGTGCCAGCAGTGAAACAGGGACAGGGATGTACTTC
>many|TRBV2|NA|TRBJ1-2
CASSWTDYGYTF
TGTGCCAGCAGTTGGACAGACTATGGCTACACCTTC
>many|TRBV10-2|NA|TRBJ2-1
CASSEPARASSYNEQFF
TGCGCCAGCAGTGAGCCCGCCAGGGCATCGTCCTACAATGAGCAGTTCTTC
>NA|TRBV5-4|TRBD1|TRBJ1-1
CASSLREQGITEAFF
TGTGCCAGCAGCCTGCGGGAACAGGGGATCACTGAAGCTTTCTTT
>NA|TRBV4-2|TRBD1|TRBJ2-5
CASSSDRGETQYF
TGTGCCAGCAGCTCCGACAGGGGAGAGACCCAGTACTTC
>few|TRBV5-1|TRBD1|TRBJ1-4
CASSRQGANEKLFF
TGCGCCAGCAGCCGACAGGGAGCTAATGAAAAACTGTTTTTT
>NA|TRBV28|NA|TRBJ2-7
CASSPPGRVPHEQYF
TGTGCCAGCAGTCCCCCCGGAAGGGTCCCCCACGAGCAGTACTTC
>NA|TRBV5-6|TRBD1|TRBJ1-5
CASSLSRDRNQPQHF
TGTGCCAGCAGCCTATCCCGGGACAGAAATCAGCCCCAGCATTTT
>NA|TRBV12-3/TRBV12-4|TRBD1|TRBJ2-5
CASSPDRVFRLETQYF
TGTGCCAGCAGCCCTGACAGGGTTTTTCGATTAGAGACCCAGTACTTC
>NA|TRBV29-1|NA|TRBJ2-7
CSVGGGLKAVEQYF
TGCAGCGTTGGTGGCGGACTCAAGGCCGTCGAGCAGTACTTC
>few|TRBV12-3/TRBV12-4|TRBD1|TRBJ1-1
CASTTQGADTEAFF
TGTGCCAGCACCACACAGGGGGCGGACACTGAAGCTTTCTTT
>NA|TRBV4-3|TRBD2|TRBJ2-7
CASSPGLAGIGRSYEQYF
TGCGCCAGCAGCCCGGGACTAGCGGGAATTGGGCGGTCCTACGAGCAGTACTTC
>few|TRBV29-1|NA|TRBJ2-5
CSVQGSVGQETQYF
TGCAGCGTTCAAGGTAGCGTGGGCCAAGAGACCCAGTACTTC
>NA|TRBV6-5|TRBD2|TRBJ2-5
CASTSGQRETQYF
TGTGCCAGTACTAGCGGGCAGAGAGAGACCCAGTACTTC
>NA|TRBV20-1|TRBD2|TRBJ2-1
CSARIAGLNNEQFF
TGCAGTGCTAGGATAGCGGGGCTTAACAATGAGCAGTTCTTC
>many|TRBV6-6|TRBD1|TRBJ1-2
CASSNTGDSYGYTF
TGTGCCAGCAGTAACACAGGGGATTCCTATGGCTACACCTTC
>NA|TRBV3-1|NA|TRBJ1-6
CASSQDSRTFFALHF
TGTGCCAGCAGCCAAGATAGTAGGACGTTCTTTGCCCTCCACTTT
>many|TRBV5-4|NA|TRBJ1-5
CASSVQGSMRPQHF
TGTGCCAGCAGCGTACAGGGCTCAATGAGGCCCCAGCATTTT
>NA|TRBV5-4|NA|TRBJ2-1
CASSTDSSYNEQFF
TGTGCCAGCAGCACGGACAGCTCCTACAATGAGCAGTTCTTC